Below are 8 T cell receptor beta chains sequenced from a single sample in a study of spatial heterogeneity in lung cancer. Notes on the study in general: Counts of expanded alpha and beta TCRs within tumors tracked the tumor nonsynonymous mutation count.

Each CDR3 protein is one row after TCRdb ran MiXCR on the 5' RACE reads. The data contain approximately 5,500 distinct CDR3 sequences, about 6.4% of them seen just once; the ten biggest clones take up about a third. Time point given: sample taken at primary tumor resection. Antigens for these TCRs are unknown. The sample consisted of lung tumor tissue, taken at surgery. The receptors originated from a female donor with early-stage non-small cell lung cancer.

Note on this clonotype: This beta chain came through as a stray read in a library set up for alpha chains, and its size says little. For the CDR3, the DNA is TGTGCCAGCAGATCCGACAGGGTCTACGAGCAGTACTTC. This codes for CASRSDRVYEQYF. This chain connects TRBV28 to TRBJ2-7; 7 bases fit TRBD1. Germline loops: CDR1 MDHEN, CDR2 SYDVKM. The CDR3 is made up of 13 amino acids. Unmatched junction bases numbered 5, after V lost 6 bases and J lost 3 bases.

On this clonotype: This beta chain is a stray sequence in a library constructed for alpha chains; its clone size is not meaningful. The CDR3 nucleotides are TGTGCCAGCAGCTCCGGGACTAGCGGGGGGGATAGCACAGATACGCAGTATTTT. Translated, it gives CASSSGTSGGDSTDTQYF. The chain joins TRBV7-9 to TRBJ2-3, with TRBD2 matching 16 bases. Germline values: CDR1 SEHNR, CDR2 FQNEAQ (reference sequence). The CDR3 loop spans 18 amino acids. Trimming at V came to 4 bases and at J to 0 bases, leaving 4 bases not matched to a gene.

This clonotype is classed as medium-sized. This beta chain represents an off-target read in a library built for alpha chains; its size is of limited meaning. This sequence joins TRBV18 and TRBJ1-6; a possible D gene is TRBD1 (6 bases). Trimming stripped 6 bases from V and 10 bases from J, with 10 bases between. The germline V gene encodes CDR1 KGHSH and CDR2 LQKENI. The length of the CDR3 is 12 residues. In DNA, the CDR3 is TGTGCCAGCTCTCCTAGGGGGTCACCCCTCCACTTT. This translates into CASSPRGSPLHF.

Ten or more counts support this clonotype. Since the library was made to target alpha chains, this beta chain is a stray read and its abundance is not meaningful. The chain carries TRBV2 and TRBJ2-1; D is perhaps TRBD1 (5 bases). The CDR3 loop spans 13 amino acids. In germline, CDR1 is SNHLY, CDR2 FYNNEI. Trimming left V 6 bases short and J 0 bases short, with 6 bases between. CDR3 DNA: TGTGCCAGCAGGACAGTCTCCTACAATGAGCAGTTCTTC. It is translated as CASRTVSYNEQFF.

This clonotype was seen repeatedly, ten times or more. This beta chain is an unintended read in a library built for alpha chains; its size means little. The CDR3 DNA is TGCAGCGTTGAAACTAGCGGCACAGATACGCAGTATTTT. It translates to CSVETSGTDTQYF. The chain combines TRBV29-1 with TRBJ2-3; 7 positions agree with TRBD2. V was clipped by 2 bases and J by 1 base; unmatched bases: 0. This CDR3 is 13 amino acids long. Germline-derived CDR1 and CDR2 are SQVTM and ANQGSEA.

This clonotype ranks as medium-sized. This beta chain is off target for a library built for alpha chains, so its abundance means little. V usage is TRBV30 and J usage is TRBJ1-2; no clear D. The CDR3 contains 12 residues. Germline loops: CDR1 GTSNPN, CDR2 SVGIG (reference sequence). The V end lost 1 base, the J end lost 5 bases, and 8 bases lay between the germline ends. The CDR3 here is CAWSDGGYGYTF. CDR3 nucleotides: TGTGCCTGGAGTGACGGCGGTTATGGCTACACCTTC.

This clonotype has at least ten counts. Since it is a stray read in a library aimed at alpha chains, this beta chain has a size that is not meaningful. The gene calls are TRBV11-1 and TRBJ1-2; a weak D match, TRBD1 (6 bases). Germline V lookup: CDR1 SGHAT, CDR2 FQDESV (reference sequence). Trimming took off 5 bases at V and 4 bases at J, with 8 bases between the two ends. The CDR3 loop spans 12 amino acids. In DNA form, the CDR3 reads TGTGCCAGCAGCCAAGGGGGCTATGGCTACACCTTC. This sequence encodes CASSQGGYGYTF.

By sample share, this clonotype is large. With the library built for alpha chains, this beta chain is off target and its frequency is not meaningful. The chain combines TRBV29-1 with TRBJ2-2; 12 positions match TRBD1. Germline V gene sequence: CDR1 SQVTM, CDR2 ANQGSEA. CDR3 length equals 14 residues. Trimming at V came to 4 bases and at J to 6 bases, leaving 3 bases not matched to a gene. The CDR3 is CSVVGTGGPGELFF. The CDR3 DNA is TGCAGCGTTGTAGGGACAGGGGGCCCCGGGGAGCTGTTTTTT.